This T cell receptor beta chain comes out of a study of T cell changes during pregnancy in multiple sclerosis (dated 2019 in TCRdb). As for the study more broadly: The study looked at changes in the T cell repertoire across pregnancy in women with multiple sclerosis.

To prepare the library, the immunoSEQ multiplex PCR assay was applied. TCRdb carries this immuneACCESS record with in-frame sequences only. Its versions omit some clonotypes, under half of them owing to an unresolved V gene in the studies checked, with the rest unexplained. This sample gives roughly 49,000 clones in total; about 95% of them show up just once. The top ten clonotypes cover under 6% of the sample. A note on this clone: Which antigen it targets is not known. The record has no base qualities; no much larger clone is one base away.

The germline V gene specifies LGHNA as CDR1 and YNFKEQ as CDR2. Taken from cysteine to phenylalanine, the CDR3 has 20 residues. The only DNA kept is the CDR3, 60 bases in frame from the first base. The V end gives up 0 bases and the J end 0 bases, leaving 14 bases in the junction not matched to a gene. This sequence originates from a female donor with multiple sclerosis, enrolled in a pregnancy study. This chain joins TRBV4-2 to TRBJ2-1, and 7 junctional nucleotides match TRBD2. The input for sequencing was CD8+ T cells from peripheral blood mononuclear cells, taken in the first trimester of pregnancy. This receptor has the CDR3 CASSQDIGLAVTNSYNEQFF. The nucleotide sequence reads as follows: TGTGCCAGCAGCCAAGATATTGGGCTAGCGGTAACCAACTCCTACAATGAGCAGTTCTTC.